The next 32 T cell receptor beta chains were all read from a single sample in a study of T cell clonality in common variable immunodeficiency. Method: immunoSEQ multiplex PCR; TCRdb's copy keeps in-frame clones and lacks some. The sample presents tens of thousands of clones, none singletons. Sequenced material: peripheral blood mononuclear cells. These receptors came from a person aged 18 to 75 in good health.

This clone was counted ten times or more. The CDR3 end lies 3 residues beyond the end of the read and is filled in from the germline J gene. This CDR3 is also generated by other DNA sequences in the sample. This chain connects TRBV12-3 or TRBV12-4 to TRBJ2-7, with 11 bases identical to TRBD1. The V gene end was trimmed by 3 bases and the J gene end by 1 base; junction bases not matched to a gene: 5. CDR3 size: 16 residues. CDR3 DNA (partial): TGTGCCAGCAGTTTGTGGGACAGGGGGTCTTCCTACGAG. Encoded protein: CASSLWDRGSSYE. The CDR3 in its entirety is CASSLWDRGSSYEQYF.

This clone appeared many times. The CDR3 is cut off 3 residues early in the read; its end comes from the germline J gene. V and J are TRBV6-4 and TRBJ2-2, with a weak D call TRBD1 (6 bases). CDR1 and CDR2 from the germline V gene are MRHNA and SNTAGT. Between the trimmed V and J ends, which lost 2 bases and 1 base, there was a span of 11 bases. The CDR3 loop spans 16 amino acids. The CDR3 DNA, read in part, is TGTGCCAGCAGTGACCCCAAGGGGGTGAACACCGGGGAG. Translated, it gives CASSDPKGVNTGE. From start to end, the CDR3 is CASSDPKGVNTGELFF.

This clone was counted at least ten times. The missing CDR3 end, 3 residues past where the read stops, is filled in from the germline J gene. The rearrangement joins TRBV10-1 to TRBJ2-1, with 9 bases that match TRBD2. Germline lookup yields CDR1 WNHNN and CDR2 SYGVQD (reference sequence). This CDR3 is built from 15 residues. V shed 0 bases, J shed 9 bases, and the junction held 6 bases outside the gene matches. The CDR3 loop is CASSESLLAGTEQFF. CDR3 DNA (partial): TGCGCCAGCAGTGAGTCGTTGCTAGCGGGGACTGAG.

This clone appeared many times. The read ends 3 residues early relative to the CDR3; the germline J gene fills the gap. This chain links TRBV20-1 with TRBJ2-2; 11 bases are a match to TRBD2. V dropped 3 bases and J dropped 5; count of bases not matched to a gene: 11. The CDR3 spans 17 residues. CDR1 is DFQATT, CDR2 SNEGSKA, per germline (reference sequence). The CDR3 reads CSARRLAGSPRTGELFF. The sequenced CDR3 bases are TGCAGTGCTAGGAGACTAGCGGGATCTCCGCGGACCGGGGAG.

This clone showed up many times. The read stops 3 residues short of the end of the CDR3; the missing end is completed from the germline J gene. The J gene is TRBJ1-2, the V gene TRBV7-9; TRBD1 might be the D (5 bases). The CDR3 is made up of 15 amino acids. CDR1 and CDR2 from the germline V gene are SEHNR and FQNEAQ (reference sequence). The V and J ends lost 4 bases and 2 bases respectively, with 14 bases between them. This chain's CDR3 is CASSSVSRGNYGYTF. CDR3 DNA (partial): TGTGCCAGCAGCTCAGTCAGTAGGGGAAACTATGGC.

This clone came up a few times. The read is 3 residues too short to cover the CDR3 end, so that end is filled in from the germline J gene. V is TRBV19 and J is TRBJ2-4; TRBD1 agrees at 9 bases. CDR3 length equals 15 residues. The V gene's germline CDR1 is LNHDA and CDR2 SQIVND (reference sequence). CDR3 region: CASSAPGQGLYGQYF. The DNA read from the CDR3 is TGTGCCAGTAGTGCTCCGGGACAGGGCCTTTATGGT.

In its sample, this clone was seen many times. The read comes to an end 3 residues before the CDR3 does, leaving the germline J gene to fill in the end. V gene TRBV12-3 or TRBV12-4 combines with J gene TRBJ1-3; D call uncertain. V lost 3 bases and J 6 bases, leaving 3 bases between the germline ends. The CDR3 is made up of 11 amino acids. The CDR3 loop is CASSFKNTIYF. The sequenced part of the CDR3 DNA is TGTGCCAGCAGTTTCAAAAACACC.

In this sample, this clone turned up many times. The CDR3 bases that were read are TGCAGTGCTAGAGATCTCCTAGCGGCTTACAATGAG. Residues: CSARDLLAAYNE. The complete CDR3 protein is CSARDLLAAYNEQFF. V gene TRBV20-1 combines with J gene TRBJ2-1, with TRBD2 matching over 7 bases. The read finishes 3 residues shy of the CDR3 end, and the germline J gene is used to complete it. CDR3 length: 15 residues. The germline V gene has CDR1 DFQATT and CDR2 SNEGSKA (reference sequence). V lost 0 bases to trimming and J lost 4 bases; unmatched junction nucleotides: 6.

This clone was counted many times. From the germline J gene comes the end of the CDR3, since the read stops 3 residues before it. The chain links TRBV20-1 to TRBJ2-5, with 7 bases identical to TRBD2. The ends lost 4 bases at V and 5 bases at J; junction bases unmatched: 7. The CDR3 loop spans 13 amino acids. The germline gives CDR1 DFQATT, CDR2 SNEGSKA (reference sequence). CDR3 residues: CSATTSALETQYF. CDR3 DNA (partial): TGCAGTGCTACCACTAGCGCCCTGGAGACC.

Many counts were recorded for this clone. The read gets to within 3 residues of the CDR3 end, and the germline J gene fills in the rest. The same CDR3 is also encoded by other DNA sequences in this sample. V gene TRBV19 combines with J gene TRBJ1-1, with D perhaps TRBD1 (5 bases). This CDR3 has 13 amino acids. Germline V gene lookup returns CDR1 LNHDA and CDR2 SQIVND (reference sequence). V was trimmed by 6 bases and J by 1 base, leaving 9 bases between them. CDR3 DNA, as far as it was read: TGTGCCAGTAGGACCGGGGGGAACACTGAA. Its translation is CASRTGGNTE. The whole CDR3 region reads CASRTGGNTEAFF.

This clone was seen repeatedly, ten times or more. The sequence runs out 3 residues before the end of the CDR3; the remainder is reconstructed from the germline J gene. The chain couples TRBV5-1 to TRBJ1-1; unclear D gene. Germline V gene sequence: CDR1 SGHRS, CDR2 YFSETQ. Deletions cut 0 bases from V and 1 base from J, with 10 bases between. CDR3 size: 15 residues. CDR3 loop: CASSLDSGGNTEAFF. Partial CDR3 DNA: TGCGCCAGCAGCTTGGATTCGGGTGGGAACACTGAA.

This clone has ten or more counts. The read ends 3 residues shy of where the CDR3 ends; the end is completed using the germline J gene. The V and J genes are TRBV5-1 and TRBJ1-4; D not certain. Germline loops: CDR1 SGHRS, CDR2 YFSETQ. Trimming stripped 4 bases from V and 8 bases from J, with 21 bases between. The CDR3 covers 16 residues. CDR3 in amino acids: CASSRTSGGMEEKLFF. The DNA read from the CDR3 is TGCGCCAGCAGCCGCACTTCAGGAGGCATGGAGGAAAAA.

This clone has ten or more counts. The CDR3 end is not reached by the read, which stops 3 residues before it; the germline J gene fills it in. The chain links TRBV5-1 to TRBJ2-1; 9 nucleotides line up with TRBD2. The CDR3 loop spans 15 amino acids. Germline V gives CDR1 SGHRS, CDR2 YFSETQ. With 5 bases clipped from V and 6 bases from J, the junction kept 9 bases outside the gene matches. This chain's CDR3 is CASSPLAGIGNEQFF. Partial CDR3 DNA: TGCGCCAGCAGTCCCCTAGCGGGAATTGGCAATGAG. Together with reference TRBV5-1 and TRBJ2-1, the CDR3 gives the full variable domain: KAGVTQTPRYLIKTRGQQVTLSCSPISGHRSVSWYQQTPGQGLQFLFEYFSETQRNKGNFPGRFSGRQFSNSRSEMNVSTLELGDSALYLCASSPLAGIGNEQFFGPGTRLTVL.

This clone was seen at least ten times. The read ends 3 residues before the CDR3 terminus; that terminus is restored from the germline J gene. V usage is TRBV19 and J usage is TRBJ2-3, with 9 bases lining up with TRBD2. With V trimmed by 5 bases and J by 1 base, 13 bases remained unmatched. The CDR3 runs to 18 residues. The germline gives CDR1 LNHDA, CDR2 SQIVND (reference sequence). The sequenced part of the CDR3 DNA is TGTGCCAGTAGTCTACTGGGGGAGCGGGGGGACCGCACAGATACG. It codes for CASSLLGERGDRTDT. The entire CDR3 is CASSLLGERGDRTDTQYF.

At least ten counts were recorded for this clone. The read terminates 3 residues ahead of where the CDR3 ends, so the germline J gene completes it. The rearrangement uses TRBV7-3 and TRBJ2-2, with D perhaps TRBD2 (6 bases). V lost 1 base, J lost 1 base, and 7 bases lay in between. Per the germline V gene, CDR1 is SGHTA and CDR2 is FQGTGA. The CDR3 has 15 residues. The CDR3 DNA, read in part, is TGTGCCAGCAGCTTAAGCGGGGTGAACACCGGGGAG. Protein product: CASSLSGVNTGE. The CDR3 in its entirety is CASSLSGVNTGELFF.

This clone occurred many times. The CDR3 goes on 3 residues after the read ends, and that part is filled in from the germline J gene. The chain employs TRBV7-3 and TRBJ2-2; D is ambiguous. CDR3 length: 14 residues. The ends were cut back, 4 bases at V and 5 bases at J, with 11 bases in the middle. Germline V gene sequence: CDR1 SGHTA, CDR2 FQGTGA. CDR3 DNA, as far as it was read: TGTGCCAGCAGCTCAAACATAATTACCGGGGAG. Translating gives CASSSNIITGE. The whole CDR3 sequence is CASSSNIITGELFF.

This clone has at least ten counts. From the germline J gene comes the end of the CDR3, since the read stops 3 residues before it. V and J are TRBV4-1 and TRBJ2-3, with a possible D match to TRBD2 (5 bases). The CDR3 totals 12 residues. From germline, CDR1 is MGHRA and CDR2 YSYEKL. V was pared by 6 bases and J by 6 bases, with 10 bases between. The CDR3 sequence is CASRASSDTQYF. Partial CDR3 DNA: TGCGCCAGCAGAGCTAGCTCCGATACG.

This clone appeared many times. The read terminates 3 residues ahead of where the CDR3 ends, so the germline J gene completes it. The chain links TRBV28 to TRBJ2-5, with D maybe TRBD2 (5 bases). The germline V and J ends were trimmed by 4 bases and 4 bases, with 19 bases remaining between them. Per germline, CDR1 MDHEN and CDR2 SYDVKM. This CDR3 is 16 amino acids long. This CDR3 is CASSSVAGVGRETQYF. The part of the CDR3 DNA that was read is TGTGCCAGCAGTTCGGTAGCCGGGGTAGGGAGAGAGACC.

This clone was counted at least ten times. The sequenced fragment ends 3 residues before the CDR3 boundary, so the rest is inferred from the germline J gene. V usage is TRBV5-1 and J usage is TRBJ1-2; 7 bases match TRBD1. Trimming cost V 5 bases and J 2 bases; bases outside gene matches: 3. This CDR3 has 13 amino acids. Germline loops: CDR1 SGHRS, CDR2 YFSETQ. The covered CDR3 bases are TGCGCCAGCAGGGAGGGACAGAACTATGGC. Translating it yields CASREGQNYG. The CDR3 in its entirety is CASREGQNYGYTF.

In this sample, this clone turned up a few times. The read gets to within 3 residues of the CDR3 end, and the germline J gene fills in the rest. This chain joins TRBV20-1 and TRBJ2-7; D is uncertain. V was shortened by 0 bases and J by 5 bases, with 8 bases between the two germline ends. The germline V gene has CDR1 DFQATT and CDR2 SNEGSKA (reference sequence). The CDR3 runs to 12 residues. The part of the CDR3 DNA that was read is TGCAGTGCTAGAGATTTGCAGAACGAG. This encodes CSARDLQNE. The whole CDR3 protein reads CSARDLQNEQYF.

Comments on this clone: The sequenced fragment ends 3 residues before the CDR3 boundary, so the rest is inferred from the germline J gene. V usage is TRBV7-8 and J usage is TRBJ1-2, with TRBD1 identical over 9 bases. With 5 bases clipped from V and 6 bases from J, the junction kept 13 bases outside the gene matches. This CDR3 has 16 amino acids. CDR1 is SGHVS, CDR2 FQNEAQ, per germline. The covered CDR3 bases are TGTGCCAGCAGCAAGAGGCCCGGGACAGGGAAGGATGGC. As protein: CASSKRPGTGKDG. The CDR3 reads in full as CASSKRPGTGKDGYTF. Supplemented by reference TRBV7-8 and TRBJ1-2, the full variable domain reads GAGVSQSPRYKVAKRGQDVALRCDPISGHVSLFWYQQALGQGPEFLTYFQNEAQLDKSGLPSDRFFAERPEGSVSTLKIQRTQQEDSAVYLCASSKRPGTGKDGYTFGSGTRLTVV.

This clone was recorded at least ten times. The observed sequence ends 3 residues before the CDR3 terminus, with the missing tail filled in from the germline J gene. The chain recombines TRBV5-1 with TRBJ2-1; D is possibly TRBD1 (7 bases). V was cut by 5 bases and J by 5 bases, with 11 bases left in between. The germline CDR1 and CDR2 sequences are SGHRS and YFSETQ. The CDR3 extends over 13 amino acids. CDR3 bases read: TGCGCCAGCAGGGAGGGACAGAACAATGAG. This sequence encodes CASREGQNNE. The entire CDR3 protein is CASREGQNNEQFF.

Many counts were recorded for this clone. The CDR3 end is not reached by the read, which stops 3 residues before it; the germline J gene fills it in. The chain is built from TRBV30 and TRBJ2-7; TRBD2 matches at 9 bases. Germline values: CDR1 GTSNPN, CDR2 SVGIG (reference sequence). V lost 7 bases and J lost 5; bases outside the gene matches: 9. The CDR3 runs to 13 residues. This CDR3 is CAFSTSGFHEQYF. The sequenced part of the CDR3 DNA is TGTGCCTTTTCAACTAGCGGGTTCCACGAG.

This clone was seen repeatedly, ten times or more. The CDR3 end lies 3 residues beyond the end of the read and is filled in from the germline J gene. The J gene is TRBJ1-2, the V gene TRBV12-3 or TRBV12-4; 7 bases are a match to TRBD1. J lost 4 bases, V lost 5 bases, and 10 bases had no gene match. This CDR3 region has 15 residues. The CDR3 DNA, read in part, is TGTGCCAGCAGTCCCGAAAGACAGGGCATCTATGGC. Residues: CASSPERQGIYG. The full-length CDR3 reads as CASSPERQGIYGYTF.

At least ten counts were recorded for this clone. Coverage ceases 3 residues before the CDR3 finishes, and the germline J gene fills in the end. The chain carries TRBV3-1 (or the pseudogene TRBV3-2) and TRBJ2-1, with 9 bases fitting TRBD1. V lost 1 base, J lost 7 bases, and 11 bases stayed unmatched. The CDR3 has 17 amino acids. CDR1 LGHDT and CDR2 YNNKEL come from the germline V gene (reference sequence). CDR3 amino acids: CASSQGSTGGKENEQFF. CDR3 DNA, as far as it was read: TGTGCCAGCAGCCAAGGTTCAACAGGGGGCAAGGAGAATGAG.

CDR3 sequence: CSVQGNRYEQYF. CDR3 bases read: TGCAGCGTTCAGGGGAACCGCTACGAG. V gene TRBV29-1 combines with J gene TRBJ2-7, with D possibly being TRBD1 (6 bases). The read falls 3 residues short of the CDR3 end, and the missing part is taken from the germline J gene. The V gene's germline CDR1 is SQVTM and CDR2 ANQGSEA. This CDR3 has 12 amino acids. Trimming removed 5 bases from V and 3 bases from J, with 11 bases in between.

This clone was counted many times. Sequencing ends 3 residues short of the CDR3 end; the germline J gene provides the rest. The gene calls are TRBV5-6 and TRBJ2-3; no clear D. CDR1 is SGHDT and CDR2 is YYEEEE in the germline V gene. Trimming took 1 base from V and 5 from J, leaving 11 bases between them. The CDR3 length is 14 residues. CDR3 bases read: TGTGCCAGCAGCTTGCGCGTTCGTCAAGATACG. Amino acids: CASSLRVRQDT. The full CDR3 protein is CASSLRVRQDTQYF.

This clone was seen ten or more times. The CDR3 end falls 3 residues outside the read, so it is completed with the germline J gene. Other DNA sequences of this sample code for an identical CDR3. The chain uses TRBV29-1 and TRBJ1-4, with 9 bases identical to TRBD1. The CDR3 runs 16 residues. Germline CDR1 reads SQVTM; CDR2 reads ANQGSEA. The V segment lost 4 bases and the J segment 6 bases; nucleotides outside the gene matches: 12. CDR3 residues: CSVGVDRGSGDEKLFF. The CDR3 DNA, read in part, is TGCAGCGTTGGAGTAGACAGGGGGTCTGGCGATGAAAAA.

The sample holds many counts of this clone. Coverage ceases 3 residues before the CDR3 finishes, and the germline J gene fills in the end. The gene calls are TRBV11-2 and TRBJ2-1; no clear D gene. Germline-derived CDR1 and CDR2 are SGHAT and FQNNGV. This CDR3 region has 14 residues. V shed 1 base and J shed 6 bases, with 10 bases lying between them. The CDR3 region is CASSLVTKPNEQFF. The sequenced part of the CDR3 DNA is TGTGCCAGCAGCTTAGTTACAAAACCCAATGAG.

This clone appeared many times. Partial CDR3 DNA: TGTGCCAGCAGCTTAGCCGATCAGCCC. Protein sequence: CASSLADQP. The CDR3 as a whole reads CASSLADQPQHF. The genes are TRBV7-8 and TRBJ1-5; D is unclear. The read halts 3 residues ahead of the CDR3 end, with the missing end drawn from the germline J gene. V gave up 0 bases and J gave up 5 bases, with 2 bases separating them. In germline, CDR1 is SGHVS, CDR2 FQNEAQ. The CDR3 is 12 amino acids.

This clone was picked up many times. The CDR3 extends 3 residues past the end of the read, so its final part is completed from the germline J gene. The chain joins TRBV20-1 to TRBJ2-7; unclear D gene. In germline, CDR1 is DFQATT, CDR2 SNEGSKA (reference sequence). The CDR3 covers 13 residues. Trimming stripped 0 bases from V and 2 bases from J, with 8 bases between. Incomplete CDR3 DNA: TGCAGTGCTAGAGAATCCGTAACCTACGAG. Its protein product is CSARESVTYE. The full-length CDR3 reads as CSARESVTYEQYF.

This clone was counted ten times or more. The read is 3 residues too short to cover the CDR3 end, so that end is filled in from the germline J gene. The rearrangement joins TRBV20-1 to TRBJ1-1, with 7 bases aligning to TRBD1. CDR1 and CDR2 from the germline V gene are DFQATT and SNEGSKA (reference sequence). V shed 6 bases, J shed 2 bases, and the junction held 6 bases outside the gene matches. The CDR3 spans 13 residues. The part of the CDR3 DNA that was read is TGCAGTGCCCCGGACAGGTTTAACACTGAA. Translation gives CSAPDRFNTE. The whole CDR3 protein is CSAPDRFNTEAFF.